This note documents a single T cell receptor (beta chain) sequence. A read error may produce the germline difference seen at one junction end. The table came from immunoSEQ multiplex PCR; TCRdb's copy has only in-frame clones and leaves some out. The sample yields 55,000 to 80,000 clones, over 85% seen once. These data come from a study of T cell changes during pregnancy in multiple sclerosis. The CDR3 is 13 amino acids. CDR1 and CDR2 (germline): SQVTM, ANQGSEA. J is TRBJ2-2 and V is TRBV29-1; perhaps TRBD1 as D (5 bases). Sequenced here: CD8+ T cells from peripheral blood mononuclear cells, sampled in the second trimester of pregnancy. The TCR originated in a female donor with multiple sclerosis, enrolled in a pregnancy study. CDR3 protein: CSAETGNTGELFF. DNA of the CDR3: TGCAGCGCTGAAACAGGGAACACCGGGGAGCTGTTTTTT.